The following is a T cell receptor (beta chain) sequence with its context. This record comes from a study of blood T cell repertoires in COVID-19. The CDR3 loop spans 15 amino acids. J was trimmed by 3 bases and V by 1 base; bases with no gene match: 3. The germline V gene has CDR1 SGHRS and CDR2 YFSETQ. Produced via immunoSEQ multiplex PCR; TCRdb's table is partial and in-frame only. The sample has 190,000 or so clones; 80% to 90% are singletons. The J gene is TRBJ2-5, the V gene TRBV5-1, with 10 bases lining up with TRBD2. Material for sequencing was peripheral blood. The TCR sequence derives from a woman of 80 years or more with COVID-19, enrolled during active disease. In DNA, the CDR3 is TGCGCCAGCAGCTTGACACTAGCGGGAAAAGAGACCCAGTACTTC. Its translation: CASSLTLAGKETQYF.